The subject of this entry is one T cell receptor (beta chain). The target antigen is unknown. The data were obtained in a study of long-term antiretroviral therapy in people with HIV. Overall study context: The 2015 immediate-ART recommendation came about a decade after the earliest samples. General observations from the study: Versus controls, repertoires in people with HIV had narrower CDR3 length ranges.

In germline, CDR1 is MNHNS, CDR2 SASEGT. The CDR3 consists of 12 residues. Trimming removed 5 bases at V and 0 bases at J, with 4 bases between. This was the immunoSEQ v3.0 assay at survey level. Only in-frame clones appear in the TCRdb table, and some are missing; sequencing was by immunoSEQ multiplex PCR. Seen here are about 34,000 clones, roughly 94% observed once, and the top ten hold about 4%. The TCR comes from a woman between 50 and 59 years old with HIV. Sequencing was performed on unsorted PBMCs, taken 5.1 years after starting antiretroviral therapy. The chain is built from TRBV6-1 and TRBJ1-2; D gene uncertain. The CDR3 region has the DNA TGTGCCAGCAGTACGGCTAACTATGGCTACACCTTC. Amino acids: CASSTANYGYTF.